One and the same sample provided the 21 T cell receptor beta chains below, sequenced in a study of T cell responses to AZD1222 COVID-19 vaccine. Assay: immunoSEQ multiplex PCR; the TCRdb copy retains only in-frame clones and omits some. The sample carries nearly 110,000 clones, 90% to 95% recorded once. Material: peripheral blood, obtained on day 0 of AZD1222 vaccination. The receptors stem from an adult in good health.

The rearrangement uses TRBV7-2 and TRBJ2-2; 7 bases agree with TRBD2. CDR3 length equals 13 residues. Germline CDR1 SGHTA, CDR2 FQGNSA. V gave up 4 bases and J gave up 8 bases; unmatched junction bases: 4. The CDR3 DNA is TGTGCCAGCAGCTCAACTAGCGTAGGGGAGCTGTTTTTT. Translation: CASSSTSVGELFF.

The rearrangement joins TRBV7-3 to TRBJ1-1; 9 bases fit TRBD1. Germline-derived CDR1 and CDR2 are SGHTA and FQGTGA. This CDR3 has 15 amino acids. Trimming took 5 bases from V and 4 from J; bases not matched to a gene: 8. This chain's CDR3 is CASSAWTGDLTEAFF. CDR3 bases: TGTGCCAGCAGCGCGTGGACAGGGGATCTCACTGAAGCTTTCTTT. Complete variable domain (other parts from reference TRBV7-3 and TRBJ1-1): GAGVSQTPSNKVTEKGKYVELRCDPISGHTALYWYRQSLGQGPEFLIYFQGTGAADDSGLPNDRFFAVRPEGSVSTLKIQRTERGDSAVYLCASSAWTGDLTEAFFGQGTRLTVV.

The CDR3 is CASSTQGVASGVYEQYF. CDR3 nucleotide sequence: TGTGCCAGTAGTACTCAGGGAGTGGCTAGCGGGGTGTACGAGCAGTACTTC. The J gene is TRBJ2-7, the V gene TRBV19; 9 bases line up with TRBD2. V shed 4 bases and J 4 bases; nucleotides not matched to a gene: 14. Germline-derived CDR1 and CDR2 are LNHDA and SQIVND (reference sequence). The CDR3 has 17 amino acids.

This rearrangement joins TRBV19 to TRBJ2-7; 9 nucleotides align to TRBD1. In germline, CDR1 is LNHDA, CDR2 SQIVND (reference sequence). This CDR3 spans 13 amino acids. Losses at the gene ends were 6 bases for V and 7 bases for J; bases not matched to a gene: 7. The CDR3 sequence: CASRRQGVGEQYF. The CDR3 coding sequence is TGTGCCAGTAGACGACAGGGGGTAGGAGAGCAGTACTTC.

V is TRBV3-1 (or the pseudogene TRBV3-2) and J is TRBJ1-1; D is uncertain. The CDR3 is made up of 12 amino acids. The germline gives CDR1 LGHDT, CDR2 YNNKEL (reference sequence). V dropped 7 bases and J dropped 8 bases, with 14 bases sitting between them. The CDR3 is CASTTGGSEAFF. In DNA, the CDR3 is TGTGCCAGCACCACGGGTGGCTCCGAAGCTTTCTTT.

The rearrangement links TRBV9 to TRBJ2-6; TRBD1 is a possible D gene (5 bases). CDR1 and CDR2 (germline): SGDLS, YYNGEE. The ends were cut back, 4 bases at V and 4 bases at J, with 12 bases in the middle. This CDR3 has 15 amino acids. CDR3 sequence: CASSPRAPGANVLTF. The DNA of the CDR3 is TGTGCCAGCAGCCCCAGGGCTCCCGGGGCCAACGTCCTGACTTTC.

The CDR3 DNA reads TGTGCCAGCAGCTTAGGGCAGGGTATCACTGAAGCTTTCTTT. Its protein product is CASSLGQGITEAFF. The V call is TRBV7-2, the J call TRBJ1-1; D is possibly TRBD1 (5 bases). This CDR3 spans 14 amino acids. Deletions cut 1 base from V and 4 bases from J, with 10 bases between. Germline V CDR1 and CDR2: SGHTA, FQGNSA.

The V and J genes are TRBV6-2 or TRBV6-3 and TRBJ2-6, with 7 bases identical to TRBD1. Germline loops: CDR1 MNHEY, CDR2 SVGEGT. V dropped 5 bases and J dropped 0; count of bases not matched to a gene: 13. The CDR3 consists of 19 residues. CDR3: CASSDPNDRANSGANVLTF. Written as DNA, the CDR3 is TGTGCCAGCAGTGACCCAAATGACAGGGCCAACTCTGGGGCCAACGTCCTGACTTTC.

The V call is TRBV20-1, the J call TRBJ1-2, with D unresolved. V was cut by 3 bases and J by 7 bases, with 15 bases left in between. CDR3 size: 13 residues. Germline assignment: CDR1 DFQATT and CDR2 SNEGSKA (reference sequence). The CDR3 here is CSASSPNSPGYTF. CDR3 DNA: TGCAGTGCTAGTTCCCCTAACTCCCCTGGCTACACCTTC.

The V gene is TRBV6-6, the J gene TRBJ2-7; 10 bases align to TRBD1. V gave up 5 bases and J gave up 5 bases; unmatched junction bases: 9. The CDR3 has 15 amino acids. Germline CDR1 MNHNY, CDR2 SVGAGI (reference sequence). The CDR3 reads CASSARDRGVHEQYF. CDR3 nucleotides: TGTGCCAGCAGTGCCCGGGACAGGGGAGTCCACGAGCAGTACTTC.

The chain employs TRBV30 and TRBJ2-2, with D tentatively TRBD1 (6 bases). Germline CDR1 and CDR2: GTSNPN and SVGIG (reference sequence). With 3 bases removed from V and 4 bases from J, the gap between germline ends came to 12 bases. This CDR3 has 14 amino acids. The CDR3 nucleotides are TGTGCCTGGAGGACAGGTGTAAGCACCGGGGAGCTGTTTTTT. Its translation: CAWRTGVSTGELFF.

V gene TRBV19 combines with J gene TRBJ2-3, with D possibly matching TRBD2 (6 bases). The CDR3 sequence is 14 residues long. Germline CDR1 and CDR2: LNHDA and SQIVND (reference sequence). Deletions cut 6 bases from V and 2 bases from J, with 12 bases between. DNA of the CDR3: TGTGCCAGTAGCTCTGGCGGGGCCACAGATACGCAGTATTTT. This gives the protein CASSSGGATDTQYF.

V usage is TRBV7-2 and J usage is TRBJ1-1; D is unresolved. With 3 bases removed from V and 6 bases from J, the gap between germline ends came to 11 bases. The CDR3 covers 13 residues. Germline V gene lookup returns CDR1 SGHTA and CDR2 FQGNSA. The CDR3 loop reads CASSFRVGAEAFF. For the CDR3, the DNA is TGTGCCAGCAGCTTCCGGGTAGGCGCTGAAGCTTTCTTT.

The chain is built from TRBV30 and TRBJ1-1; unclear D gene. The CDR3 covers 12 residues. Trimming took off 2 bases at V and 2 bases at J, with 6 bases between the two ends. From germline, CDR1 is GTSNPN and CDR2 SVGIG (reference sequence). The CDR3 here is CAWSHSNTEAFF. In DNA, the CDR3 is TGTGCCTGGAGTCATAGCAACACTGAAGCTTTCTTT.

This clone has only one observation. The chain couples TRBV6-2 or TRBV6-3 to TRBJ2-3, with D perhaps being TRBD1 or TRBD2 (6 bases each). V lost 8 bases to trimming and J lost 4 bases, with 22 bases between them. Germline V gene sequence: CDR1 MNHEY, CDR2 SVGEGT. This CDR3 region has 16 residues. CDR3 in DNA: TGTGCCAGCCGCCGCGTTGGTGTTAGGGGGGCAGATACGCAGTATTTT. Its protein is CASRRVGVRGADTQYF.

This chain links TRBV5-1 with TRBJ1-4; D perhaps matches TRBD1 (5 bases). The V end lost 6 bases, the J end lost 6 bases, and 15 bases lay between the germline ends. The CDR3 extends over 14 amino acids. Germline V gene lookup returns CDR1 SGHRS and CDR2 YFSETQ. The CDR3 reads CASNSGTMDEKLFF. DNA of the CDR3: TGCGCCAGCAACTCAGGGACTATGGATGAAAAACTGTTTTTT.

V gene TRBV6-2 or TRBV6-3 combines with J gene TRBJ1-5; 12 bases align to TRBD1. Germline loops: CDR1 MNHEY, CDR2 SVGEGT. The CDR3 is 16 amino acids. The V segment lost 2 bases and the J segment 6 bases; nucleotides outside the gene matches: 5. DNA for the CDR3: TGTGCCAGCAGTTACGGGACAGGGGGCAGGGGTCAGCCCCAGCATTTT. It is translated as CASSYGTGGRGQPQHF.

CDR3 in amino acids: CASSRLARDSPLHF. The CDR3 coding sequence is TGCGCCAGCAGCCGGCTAGCGAGAGATTCACCCCTCCACTTT. The chain combines TRBV4-1 with TRBJ1-6; D remains ambiguous. V lost 4 bases to trimming and J lost 8 bases, with 12 bases between them. The CDR3 consists of 14 residues. The germline V gene has CDR1 MGHRA and CDR2 YSYEKL.

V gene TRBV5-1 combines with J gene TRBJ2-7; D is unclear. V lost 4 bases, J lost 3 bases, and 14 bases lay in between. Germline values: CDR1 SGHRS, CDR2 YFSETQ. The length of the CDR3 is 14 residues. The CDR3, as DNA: TGCGCCAGCAGCCGGACGAGTGCGCTCTACGAGCAGTACTTC. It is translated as CASSRTSALYEQYF.

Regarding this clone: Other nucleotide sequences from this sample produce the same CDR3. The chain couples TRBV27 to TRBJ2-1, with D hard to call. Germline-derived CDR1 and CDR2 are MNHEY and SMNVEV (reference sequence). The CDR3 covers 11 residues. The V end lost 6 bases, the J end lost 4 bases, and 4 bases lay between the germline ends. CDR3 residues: CASRRYNEQFF. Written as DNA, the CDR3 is TGTGCCAGCAGACGGTACAATGAGCAGTTCTTC.

CDR3 bases: TGTGCCAGCAACCCAACTAGCGGGGGGTACACCGGGGAGCTGTTTTTT. Translating it yields CASNPTSGGYTGELFF. The V call is TRBV2, the J call TRBJ2-2; 12 nucleotides line up with TRBD2. Germline CDR1 and CDR2: SNHLY and FYNNEI. The CDR3 consists of 16 residues. The junction had 6 bases not matched to a gene; V was cut back by 7 bases and J by 3 bases.